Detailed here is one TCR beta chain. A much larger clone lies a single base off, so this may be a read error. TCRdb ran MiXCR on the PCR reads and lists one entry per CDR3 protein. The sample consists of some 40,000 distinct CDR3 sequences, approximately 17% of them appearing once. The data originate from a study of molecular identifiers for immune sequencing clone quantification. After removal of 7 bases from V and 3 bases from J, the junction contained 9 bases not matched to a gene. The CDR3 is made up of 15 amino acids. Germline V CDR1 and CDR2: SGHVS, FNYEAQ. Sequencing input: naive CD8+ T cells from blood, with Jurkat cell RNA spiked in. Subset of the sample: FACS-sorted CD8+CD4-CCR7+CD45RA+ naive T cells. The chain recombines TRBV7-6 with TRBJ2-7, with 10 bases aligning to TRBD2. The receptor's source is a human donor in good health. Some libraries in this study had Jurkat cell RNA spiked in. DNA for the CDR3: TGTGCCAGCAACGCCCCAGCGGGAGGGCTCTACGAGCAGTACTTC. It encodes CASNAPAGGLYEQYF. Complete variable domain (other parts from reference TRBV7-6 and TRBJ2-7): GAGVSQSPRYKVTKRGQDVALRCDPISGHVSLYWYRQALGQGPEFLTYFNYEAQQDKSGLPNDRFSAERPEGSISTLTIQRTEQRDSAMYRCASNAPAGGLYEQYFGPGTRLTVT.